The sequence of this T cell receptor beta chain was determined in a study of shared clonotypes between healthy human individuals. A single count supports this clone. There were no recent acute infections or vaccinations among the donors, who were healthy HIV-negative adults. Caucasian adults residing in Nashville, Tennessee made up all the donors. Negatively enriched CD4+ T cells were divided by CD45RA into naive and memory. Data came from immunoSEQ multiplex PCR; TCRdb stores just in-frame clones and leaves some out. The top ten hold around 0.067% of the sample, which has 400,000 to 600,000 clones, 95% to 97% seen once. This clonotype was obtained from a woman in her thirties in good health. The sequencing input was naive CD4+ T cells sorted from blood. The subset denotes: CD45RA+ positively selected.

The CDR3 region is CASRTHRGRRTGELFF. CDR3 coding DNA: TGTGCCAGCAGGACTCACAGGGGGCGTCGGACCGGGGAGCTGTTTTTT. The chain couples TRBV11-2 to TRBJ2-2; 9 bases agree with TRBD1. Looked up from germline, CDR1 is SGHAT and CDR2 is FQNNGV. The CDR3 has 16 residues. The ends lost 6 bases at V and 5 bases at J; junction bases unmatched: 10.